These 14 T cell receptor beta chains share one sample of origin, sequenced in a study of molecular identifiers for immune sequencing clone quantification (dated by TCRdb to 2016 to 2019). Libraries were built with PCR. The data were produced on a NextSeq 500. In-frame beta chains were kept once TCRdb had trimmed the public reads at Q25 with fastp and called clones with MiXCR. Rows matching on CDR3 protein sequence are summarized as one entry with the most common DNA and genes. Here the sample has tens of thousands of distinct CDR3 sequences; 36% occur a single time. The ten largest clones represent about 4.1% of the sample. Sequenced sample: naive CD8+ T cells from blood, with Jurkat cell RNA spiked in. Read against the paper, the sample's cell subset or site label means: FACS-sorted CD8+CD4-CCR7+CD45RA+ naive T cells. The receptors originated from a human donor in good health. Some libraries in this study had Jurkat cell RNA spiked in.

This clonotype was seen many times. V and J are TRBV13 and TRBJ2-7; D not resolved. The CDR3 contains 15 residues. Trimming cost V 1 base and J 2 bases, with 12 bases left between them. Germline V gene data show CDR1 as PRHDT and CDR2 as FYEKMQ (reference sequence). DNA for the CDR3: TGTGCCAGCAGCTTAGCTATGACCCAGCCCTACGAGCAGTACTTC. It translates to CASSLAMTQPYEQYF.

A remark on this clonotype: A much larger clonotype is one base distant, so this may be a read error. V is TRBV14 and J is TRBJ2-6; D is unresolved. The CDR3 spans 15 residues. The V end was cut by 2 bases, the J end by 2 bases, with 7 bases between. Germline V gene sequence: CDR1 SGHDN, CDR2 FVKESK. This CDR3 is CASSQPSPGANVLTF. CDR3 coding DNA: TGTGCCAGCAGCCAACCCAGCCCTGGGGCCAACGTCCTGACTTTC.

The count of this clonotype is one. The V gene is TRBV9, the J gene TRBJ2-7, with D perhaps matching TRBD2 (6 bases). The germline gives CDR1 SGDLS, CDR2 YYNGEE. The CDR3 covers 12 residues. The V end was cut by 7 bases, the J end by 7 bases, with 15 bases between. DNA of the CDR3: TGTGCCAGCTGTTCCTCCCGGGGGGAGCAGTACTTC. It is translated as CASCSSRGEQYF.

Worth noting for this clonotype: A read error may be the cause here, since a much bigger clone is one base away. This is likely a read error, given that the CDR3 carries no conserved phenylalanine or tryptophan at its end. This chain connects TRBV7-2 to TRBJ2-5; D not resolved. Trimming left V 5 bases short and J 2 bases short, with 12 bases between. This CDR3 contains 14 residues. CDR1 and CDR2 (germline): SGHTA, FQGNSA. The DNA of the CDR3 is TGTGCCAGCAGCCCCTCAGCGTGGCAAGAGACCCAGTACTAC. Translation: CASSPSAWQETQYY.

The chain uses TRBV4-2 and TRBJ1-2, with 7 bases fitting TRBD1. V was pared by 0 bases and J by 2 bases, with 6 bases of the junction left unmatched. The CDR3 totals 16 residues. In germline, CDR1 is LGHNA, CDR2 YNFKEQ. CDR3 coding DNA: TGTGCCAGCAGCCAAGAAGGAGCGGGACAGAACTATGGCTACACCTTC. This sequence encodes CASSQEGAGQNYGYTF.

Here the CDR3 reads CASSQHPSGRATDTQYF. CDR3 sequence (DNA): TGCGCCAGCAGCCAACACCCTAGCGGGAGGGCTACTGATACGCAGTATTTT. This chain links TRBV4-3 with TRBJ2-3; the match to TRBD2 covers 12 bases. The ends lost 2 bases at V and 6 bases at J; junction bases unmatched: 9. The germline CDR1 and CDR2 sequences are LGHNA and YSLEER. The CDR3 runs 17 residues.

This chain connects TRBV6-2 or TRBV6-3 to TRBJ2-7; 9 bases are shared with TRBD1. The J segment lost 2 bases and the V segment lost 7 bases, leaving 9 bases of the junction unmatched. The CDR3 extends over 15 amino acids. The germline V gene has CDR1 MNHEY and CDR2 SVGEGT. CDR3 protein: CASTLGGDRAYEQYF. CDR3 coding DNA: TGTGCCAGCACCCTCGGTGGGGACAGGGCCTACGAGCAGTACTTC.

This clonotype has only a few counts. The chain combines TRBV7-6 with TRBJ2-3; D assignment may be TRBD1 or TRBD2 (5 bases each). Germline CDR1 SGHVS, CDR2 FNYEAQ. Trimming took 1 base from V and 4 from J, leaving 15 bases between them. This CDR3 is 16 amino acids long. DNA of the CDR3: TGTGCCAGCAGCTTAGGTTGGGGGATCGACGCAGATACGCAGTATTTT. Encoded protein: CASSLGWGIDADTQYF.

In DNA, the CDR3 is TGCAGTGCTAGAAGAGCGGGAGGGTTCCAAGAGACCCAGTACTTC. Translating it yields CSARRAGGFQETQYF. This chain connects TRBV20-1 to TRBJ2-5; 10 nucleotides line up with TRBD2. From germline, CDR1 is DFQATT and CDR2 SNEGSKA (reference sequence). This CDR3 is 15 amino acids long. J lost 1 base, V lost 2 bases, and 4 bases had no gene match.

The table lists this clonotype with a count of one. Given the absence of the conserved phenylalanine or tryptophan at the CDR3 end, a read error is likely. The chain has TRBV13 and TRBJ1-1, with D uncertain. V was shortened by 7 bases and J by 5 bases, with 20 bases between the two germline ends. CDR3 length equals 15 residues. Germline CDR1 reads PRHDT; CDR2 reads FYEKMQ (reference sequence). The CDR3 reads CASNPAGGIKTEAFL. CDR3 DNA: TGTGCCAGCAATCCCGCCGGAGGGATTAAAACTGAAGCTTTCTTA.

In regard to this clonotype: Being one base from a much bigger clone, this may be a read error. The CDR3 carries no conserved terminal phenylalanine or tryptophan, so it likely arises from a read error. This rearrangement joins TRBV7-9 to TRBJ2-3, with D possibly TRBD1 on 6 matching bases. The CDR3 consists of 16 residues. Per the germline V gene, CDR1 is SEHNR and CDR2 is FQNEAQ (reference sequence). The V end was cut by 5 bases, the J end by 3 bases, with 18 bases between. The CDR3 DNA reads TGTGCCAGCAGCATCCTCTGGGGGCGCCGGACAGATACGCAGTATTCT. It encodes CASSILWGRRTDTQYS.

The chain links TRBV5-4 to TRBJ2-5; D gene ambiguous. Deletions cut 4 bases from V and 5 bases from J, with 9 bases between. The CDR3 has 12 amino acids. Looked up from germline, CDR1 is SGHNT and CDR2 is YYREEE (reference sequence). CDR3 nucleotides: TGTGCCAGCAGCCTCCCAGAGGAGACCCAGTACTTC. Encoded protein: CASSLPEETQYF.

This chain links TRBV7-2 with TRBJ2-7; D uncertain. Trimming removed 5 bases from V and 0 bases from J, with 11 bases in between. Germline CDR1 is SGHTA and CDR2 is FQGNSA. The CDR3 length is 14 residues. The CDR3 bases are TGTGCCAGCAGCGCTCACGGAAGCTCCTACGAGCAGTACTTC. This codes for CASSAHGSSYEQYF.

With respect to this clonotype: Being one base from a much bigger clone, this may be a read error. The chain carries TRBV19 and TRBJ2-6; 9 nucleotides align to TRBD1. The CDR3 consists of 16 residues. The V gene's germline CDR1 is LNHDA and CDR2 SQIVND (reference sequence). The CDR3 spells CASTNRGPSGANVQTF. CDR3 coding DNA: TGTGCCAGTACTAACAGGGGGCCCTCTGGGGCCAACGTCCAGACTTTC.